These T cell receptor beta chains were read from a single sample in a study of shared clonotypes between healthy human individuals. Sequenced by immunoSEQ multiplex PCR; TCRdb stores in-frame clones only, minus some. The table has under 600,000 clones, around 78% seen once. Material: PBMCs. These receptors came from a woman aged 40 to 50 in good health. Some clones in this sample may be carry-over from other donors' samples. Each CDR3 is given without its conserved first and last residue.

len	v_gene	j_gene	CDR3aa
15	TRBV7-5	TRBJ2-5	ARGAAQRTGIQETQY
13	TRBV2	TRBJ2-1	ASSAPAASYNEQF
12	TRBV27	TRBJ2-7	ASRRGGASDEQY
13	TRBV18	TRBJ1-1	ASSPGTLVDTEAF
11	TRBV7-2	TRBJ2-7	ASSLGPLYEQY
16	TRBV25-1	TRBJ2-7	ASSNTPSTSGISYEQY
12	TRBV4-1	TRBJ2-5	ASSQRGVQETQY
12	TRBV6-1	TRBJ1-2	ASHAEWGGHGYT
14	TRBV11-2	TRBJ2-6	ASSWDLRSGANVLT
12	TRBV7-9	TRBJ1-5	ASSLGDTNQPQH
11	TRBV5-1	TRBJ2-7	ASSPDPGGEQY
12	TRBV6-5	TRBJ2-5	ASSNGGAQETQY
13	TRBV6-1	TRBJ1-3	ASSAGTELRNTIY
14	TRBV18	TRBJ2-2	ASSPPGTANTGELF
12	TRBV27	TRBJ2-7	ASRPGQANYEQY
11	TRBV11-2	TRBJ2-5	ASSAGPRETQY
12	TRBV18	TRBJ1-2	ASSPEPTNYGYT
12	TRBV5-1	TRBJ2-1	ASSFGTVDNEQF
10	TRBV28	TRBJ2-7	AVGGLLYEQY
13	TRBV5-4	TRBJ1-2	ASSLNLGGEGGYT
11	TRBV29-1	TRBJ1-5	SIDRGSGQPQH
12	TRBV19	TRBJ1-2	ASSGDRGGYGYT
12	TRBV5-6	TRBJ2-7	ASSFVTGNDEQY
12	TRBV4-1	TRBJ2-2	ASTLAGAPGELF
14	TRBV2	TRBJ2-6	ASSGVESSGANVLT
14	TRBV7-9	TRBJ2-2	ASSPLRGGLTGELF
12	TRBV10-3	TRBJ1-2	ATRGDEGGYGYT
11	TRBV25-1	TRBJ1-2	ASSPKRFSGYT
15	TRBV10-3	TRBJ2-5	AIGRGLAGGSGETQY
13	TRBV15	TRBJ2-4	ATSRTQGAKNIQY
13	TRBV6-5	TRBJ1-2	ASSSRGAGVGGYT
13	TRBV4-2	TRBJ1-1	ASSQEPLGFGEAF
11	TRBV25-1	TRBJ1-2	ASRDRVGYGYT
15	TRBV19	TRBJ1-4	ASSRDRESSSPGKLF
12	TRBV28	TRBJ2-7	ASSFSRASYEQY
13	TRBV28	TRBJ1-4	ASSPRVQGGEKLF
12	TRBV27	TRBJ2-7	ASSNGLGLYEQY
11	TRBV7-9	TRBJ2-3	ASSLGSTDTQY
12	TRBV5-4	TRBJ2-7	ASSWGQVGDEQY
14	TRBV7-3	TRBJ2-2	ASSLTRTGNTGELF
15	TRBV27	TRBJ2-1	ASSFSAYSPKTGEQF
11	TRBV28	TRBJ1-4	ASSLPGDEKLF
12	TRBV28	TRBJ2-2	ASVKSFNTGELF
12	TRBV19	TRBJ1-5	ASTTTGNHQPQH
11	TRBV5-4	TRBJ2-1	ASSGRLAPEQF
13	TRBV9	TRBJ2-3	ASSVGGLVVDTQY
10	TRBV7-2	TRBJ1-2	ASSLAGYGYT
13	TRBV7-6	TRBJ2-1	ASSTRVGDYNEQF
16	TRBV23-1	TRBJ1-2	ASSPQVDRGWVYYGYT
12	TRBV28	TRBJ2-1	ASSLAPSYNEQF
14	TRBV11-1	TRBJ2-3	ASSLGASGGTDTQY
12	TRBV28	TRBJ1-2	ASSPGQALYGYT
11	TRBV28	TRBJ1-1	ASSLPGVTEAF